This TCR beta chain comes out of a study of T cell changes during pregnancy in multiple sclerosis. Data came from immunoSEQ multiplex PCR; TCRdb stores just in-frame clones and leaves some out. The table records 35,000 to 55,000 clones, 80% to 90% of them present only once. V gave up 1 base and J gave up 5 bases, with 12 bases separating them. This CDR3 is built from 15 residues. CDR1 is SGHTS, CDR2 YDEGEE, per germline. This TCR came from a female donor with multiple sclerosis, enrolled in a pregnancy study. The material was CD4+ T cells from peripheral blood mononuclear cells, obtained after pregnancy. The rearrangement joins TRBV5-8 to TRBJ2-2; possible D gene TRBD1, 6 bases. The CDR3 spells CASSLPGERTGELFF. The CDR3 DNA is TGTGCCAGCAGCTTGCCAGGGGAGAGGACCGGGGAGCTGTTTTTT.